These 14 T cell receptor beta chains originate from one sample sequenced in a study of blood T cell repertoires in COVID-19. This table comes from immunoSEQ multiplex PCR, and its TCRdb copy is limited to in-frame clones, with some not included. Of fewer than 350,000 clones listed, just over 85% are singletons. The sequenced material came from PBMCs or T cells enriched from blood (not recorded which). The source is a woman aged 40 to 49 with acute COVID-19.

V and J are TRBV10-3 and TRBJ2-3; TRBD2 matches at 8 bases. V shed 10 bases and J 0 bases; nucleotides not matched to a gene: 9. Germline lookup yields CDR1 ENHRY and CDR2 SYGVKD. This CDR3 has 15 amino acids. In DNA, the CDR3 is TGTGCCACTGGTAACGGGGGGGTCAGCACAGATACGCAGTATTTT. As protein: CATGNGGVSTDTQYF.

The chain employs TRBV2 and TRBJ2-2; D possibly corresponds to TRBD1 (6 bases). The CDR3 is made up of 15 amino acids. Germline V gene lookup returns CDR1 SNHLY and CDR2 FYNNEI. V lost 5 bases, J lost 7 bases, and 17 bases lay in between. The CDR3 DNA follows: TGTGCCAGCAGTTACCAAGGACAGACGGGCGGGGAGCTGTTTTTT. Protein sequence: CASSYQGQTGGELFF.

This rearrangement joins TRBV7-2 to TRBJ2-7; D possibly corresponds to TRBD1 (5 bases). The V gene lost 4 bases and the J gene lost 0 bases, with 10 bases spanning the gap. The CDR3 has 14 residues. Germline V lookup: CDR1 SGHTA, CDR2 FQGNSA. This CDR3 is CASSSTQVSYEQYF. CDR3 nucleotide sequence: TGTGCCAGCAGCTCTACACAGGTCTCCTACGAGCAGTACTTC.

V usage is TRBV19 and J usage is TRBJ1-1; 9 bases line up with TRBD1. Germline values: CDR1 LNHDA, CDR2 SQIVND (reference sequence). The CDR3 spans 17 residues. The V gene end was trimmed by 9 bases and the J gene end by 2 bases; junction bases not matched to a gene: 16. CDR3 coding DNA: TGTGCCAGCCTGGACAGGGGTTTGATGGGGGTAAACACTGAAGCTTTCTTT. Protein product: CASLDRGLMGVNTEAFF.

This clone was counted between two and nine times. CDR3 sequence reads: CASSLGSSYTDTQYF. The DNA for the CDR3 is TGTGCCAGCAGCTTGGGATCTAGCTACACAGATACGCAGTATTTT. This chain connects TRBV5-8 to TRBJ2-3; a weak D match, TRBD2 (5 bases). Trimming took off 0 bases at V and 2 bases at J, with 10 bases between the two ends. Per germline, CDR1 SGHTS and CDR2 YDEGEE. The CDR3 runs to 15 residues.

CDR3 DNA sequence: TGTGCCAGCAGTTCTCTCTTCAGCGGGTTAACCGGGGAGCTGTTTTTT. This gives the protein CASSSLFSGLTGELFF. The chain is built from TRBV28 and TRBJ2-2; possibly TRBD2 for D (6 bases). Trimming cost V 4 bases and J 5 bases, with 17 bases left between them. The CDR3 has 16 amino acids. CDR1 and CDR2 from the germline V gene are MDHEN and SYDVKM.

The chain couples TRBV27 to TRBJ2-2, with 11 positions matching TRBD1. J gave up 5 bases and V 5 bases, and 4 bases lay outside the gene matches. Germline V gene sequence: CDR1 MNHEY, CDR2 SMNVEV (reference sequence). This CDR3 has 15 residues. CDR3 nucleotide sequence: TGTGCCAGCAGTCCCGGGACAGGGGGGACCGGGGAGCTGTTTTTT. Its protein is CASSPGTGGTGELFF.

The chain employs TRBV19 and TRBJ1-2; TRBD1 is a possible D gene (6 bases). CDR3 size: 12 residues. Trimming pared 7 bases from V and 6 bases from J, leaving 12 bases between. The germline V gene has CDR1 LNHDA and CDR2 SQIVND (reference sequence). CDR3 nucleotides: TGTGCCAGTACCTCACAGGGAAATGGCTACACCTTC. Protein: CASTSQGNGYTF.

The chain recombines TRBV7-2 with TRBJ2-3; 10 bases are a match to TRBD2. With 6 bases clipped from V and 0 bases from J, the junction kept 3 bases outside the gene matches. CDR3 length equals 15 residues. Germline loops: CDR1 SGHTA, CDR2 FQGNSA. The CDR3 loop reads CASRAAGGSTDTQYF. CDR3 coding DNA: TGTGCCAGCAGGGCAGCGGGGGGGAGCACAGATACGCAGTATTTT.

J is TRBJ1-3 and V is TRBV7-9; unclear D gene. With 5 bases removed from V and 1 base from J, the gap between germline ends came to 12 bases. The germline V gene encodes CDR1 SEHNR and CDR2 FQNEAQ (reference sequence). The length of the CDR3 is 15 residues. The CDR3 spells CASSPYRSSGNTIYF. CDR3 DNA: TGTGCCAGCAGCCCCTATAGATCGTCTGGAAACACCATATATTTT.

This clone has just one count. The chain is built from TRBV12-3 or TRBV12-4 and TRBJ1-2; 10 bases align to TRBD1. CDR3 length: 13 amino acids. The J segment lost 5 bases and the V segment lost 3 bases, leaving 0 bases of the junction unmatched. The DNA of the CDR3 is TGTGCCAGCAGTTTGGGACAGGGGTATGGCTACACCTTC. Translating gives CASSLGQGYGYTF.

This chain connects TRBV7-9 to TRBJ2-7; 11 bases match TRBD2. Germline V gives CDR1 SEHNR, CDR2 FQNEAQ (reference sequence). V gave up 4 bases and J gave up 4 bases; unmatched junction bases: 6. The CDR3 loop spans 15 amino acids. The CDR3 sequence: CASSSSPSGGYEQYF. For the CDR3, the DNA is TGTGCCAGCAGCTCCTCCCCTAGCGGGGGGTACGAGCAGTACTTC.

The J gene is TRBJ2-3, the V gene TRBV28, with D possibly being TRBD2 (6 bases). The CDR3 sequence is 18 residues long. V was pared by 6 bases and J by 2 bases, with 24 bases between. Per germline, CDR1 MDHEN and CDR2 SYDVKM. CDR3: CASRKPGESPPLTDTQYF. The CDR3, as DNA: TGTGCCAGCAGAAAGCCGGGGGAATCGCCCCCCCTCACAGATACGCAGTATTTT.

The chain has TRBV10-3 and TRBJ2-3; tentatively, D is TRBD2 (5 bases). The CDR3 spans 15 residues. Trimming pared 2 bases from V and 2 bases from J, leaving 11 bases between. Germline assignment: CDR1 ENHRY and CDR2 SYGVKD. In nucleotides, the CDR3 is TGTGCCATCAGTGAGCAGAGGGAACCCACAGATACGCAGTATTTT. Amino acids: CAISEQREPTDTQYF.